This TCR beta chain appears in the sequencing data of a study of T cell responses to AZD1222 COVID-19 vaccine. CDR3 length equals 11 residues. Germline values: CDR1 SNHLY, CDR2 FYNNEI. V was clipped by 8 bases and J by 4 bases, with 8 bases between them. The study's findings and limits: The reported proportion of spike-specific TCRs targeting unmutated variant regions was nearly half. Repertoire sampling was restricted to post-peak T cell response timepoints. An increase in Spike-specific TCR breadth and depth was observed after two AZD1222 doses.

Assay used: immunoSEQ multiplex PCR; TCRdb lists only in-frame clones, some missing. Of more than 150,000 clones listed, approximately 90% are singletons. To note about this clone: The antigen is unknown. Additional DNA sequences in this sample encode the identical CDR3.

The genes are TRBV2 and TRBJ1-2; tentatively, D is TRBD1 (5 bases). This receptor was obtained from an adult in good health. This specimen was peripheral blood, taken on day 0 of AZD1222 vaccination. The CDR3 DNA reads TGTGCCAGCTCGGGGGGCTATGGCTACACCTTC. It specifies CASSGGYGYTF.